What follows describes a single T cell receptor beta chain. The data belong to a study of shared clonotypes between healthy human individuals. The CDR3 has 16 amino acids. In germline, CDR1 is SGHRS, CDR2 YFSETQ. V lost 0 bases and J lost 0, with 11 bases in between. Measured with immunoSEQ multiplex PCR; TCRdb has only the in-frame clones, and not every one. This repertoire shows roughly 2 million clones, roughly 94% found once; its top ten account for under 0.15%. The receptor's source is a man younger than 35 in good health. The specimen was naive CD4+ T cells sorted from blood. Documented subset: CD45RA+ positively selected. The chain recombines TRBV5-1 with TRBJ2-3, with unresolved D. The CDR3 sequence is CASSLVVTASTDTQYF. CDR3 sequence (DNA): TGCGCCAGCAGCTTGGTGGTCACCGCGAGCACAGATACGCAGTATTTT.